This TCR beta chain was sequenced in a study of blood T cell repertoires in COVID-19. Study information: The analysed material was cDNA or gDNA that came from T cells, B-cell-depleted T cells, or PBMCs.

Cohorts were based on clinical histories the participants reported. The CDR3 is 14 amino acids. Germline loops: CDR1 GTSNPN, CDR2 SVGIG (reference sequence). V shed 3 bases and J 7 bases; nucleotides not matched to a gene: 5. Some clones are missing from TCRdb's copy, which holds only in-frame ones; the method was immunoSEQ multiplex PCR. The repertoire holds 320,000 or so clones, about 85% seen once, with under 2% in the top ten. The V gene is TRBV30, the J gene TRBJ1-4, with 10 bases that match TRBD1. This sequence originates from a woman aged 25 to 39 who had been exposed to COVID-19. What was sequenced was PBMCs or T cells enriched from blood (not recorded which). The CDR3 region is CAWSATGGREKLFF. Written as DNA, the CDR3 is TGTGCCTGGAGCGCGACAGGGGGCCGTGAAAAACTGTTTTTT.